These 10 T cell receptor beta chains were sequenced from one sample in a study of CD8 T cells in ankylosing spondylitis. A single record per CDR3 protein comes from TCRdb applying MiXCR to the 5' RACE reads. The sample yields 250,000 to 300,000 distinct CDR3 sequences, 15% to 20% seen once. Sample: blood, either unsorted or a sorted T cell fraction (not recorded which). These receptors originate from a male donor with ankylosing spondylitis or in good health (not recorded which).

The chain employs TRBV5-4 and TRBJ2-1, with 7 nucleotides matching TRBD2. After removal of 3 bases from V and 0 bases from J, the junction contained 12 bases not matched to a gene. The germline CDR1 and CDR2 sequences are SGHNT and YYREEE (reference sequence). CDR3 size: 18 residues. The CDR3 DNA reads as TGTGCCAGCAGCTGGGGGGGAGTGGTAGCGGGCTCCTACAATGAGCAGTTCTTC. Amino acids: CASSWGGVVAGSYNEQFF.

The chain employs TRBV20-1 and TRBJ2-5; 7 nucleotides agree with TRBD1. V was pared by 5 bases and J by 5 bases, with 11 bases of the junction left unmatched. CDR1 is DFQATT, CDR2 SNEGSKA, per germline (reference sequence). The length of the CDR3 is 14 residues. DNA of the CDR3: TGCAGTGCTGTCCCACTTACAGGGGTGGAGACCCAGTACTTC. This sequence encodes CSAVPLTGVETQYF.

This clonotype was observed a few times. The chain couples TRBV6-5 to TRBJ2-5; D gene unclear. CDR3 size: 14 residues. CDR1 and CDR2 from the germline V gene are MNHEY and SVGAGI. The V end was cut by 0 bases, the J end by 0 bases, with 5 bases between. CDR3: CASSYSGYQETQYF. The DNA for the CDR3 is TGTGCCAGCAGTTACTCGGGGTACCAAGAGACCCAGTACTTC.

The chain is built from TRBV6-1 and TRBJ2-1, with 9 bases identical to TRBD1. Germline CDR1 and CDR2: MNHNS and SASEGT. V shed 4 bases and J 2 bases; nucleotides not matched to a gene: 6. The CDR3 runs 16 residues. As DNA, the CDR3 is TGTGCCAGCAGTGCGTCCTGGACAGGGGCCTACAATGAGCAGTTCTTC. Its protein product is CASSASWTGAYNEQFF.

The rearrangement links TRBV2 to TRBJ2-6, with D hard to call. Trimming shortened V by 4 bases and J by 0 bases, and 13 bases separated the two germline ends. The CDR3 runs to 17 residues. Germline V gene data show CDR1 as SNHLY and CDR2 as FYNNEI. The CDR3 spells CASSGWQTHSGANVLTF. CDR3 bases: TGTGCCAGCAGTGGTTGGCAGACCCACTCTGGGGCCAACGTCCTGACTTTC.

There are many counts of this clonotype. This chain connects TRBV10-3 to TRBJ1-4, with 10 bases fitting TRBD1. The trim removed 8 bases at V and 2 bases at J, leaving 2 bases unmatched. This CDR3 has 14 amino acids. The germline V gene encodes CDR1 ENHRY and CDR2 SYGVKD. The CDR3 region has the DNA TGTGCCATCGGACAGGGGGGGACTAATGAAAAACTGTTTTTT. This codes for CAIGQGGTNEKLFF.

The chain combines TRBV5-1 with TRBJ2-1; unclear D gene. The CDR3 extends over 14 amino acids. V lost 3 bases and J lost 8, with 15 bases in between. Germline assignment: CDR1 SGHRS and CDR2 YFSETQ. The CDR3 DNA reads TGCGCCAGCAGCTGGTTGCAGGTTGGGGATGAGCAGTTCTTC. It translates to CASSWLQVGDEQFF.

The genes are TRBV28 and TRBJ1-5; D is uncertain. Germline V gives CDR1 MDHEN, CDR2 SYDVKM. There are 16 residues in the CDR3. Trimming took 5 bases from V and 2 from J, leaving 16 bases between them. This CDR3 is CASSPYAGGGNQPQHF. CDR3 coding DNA: TGTGCCAGCAGTCCGTACGCGGGCGGGGGCAATCAGCCCCAGCATTTT.

This clonotype was seen ten or more times. The chain couples TRBV27 to TRBJ2-1; 10 bases are shared with TRBD1. Germline CDR1 MNHEY, CDR2 SMNVEV (reference sequence). This CDR3 spans 18 amino acids. V was pared by 6 bases and J by 6 bases, with 17 bases of the junction left unmatched. The CDR3 protein is CASSPVWTGGRRTNEQFF. In DNA, the CDR3 is TGTGCCAGCAGCCCAGTGTGGACAGGGGGAAGGCGGACCAATGAGCAGTTCTTC.

This clonotype occurred many times. The gene calls are TRBV20-1 and TRBJ1-5, with 7 bases lining up with TRBD1. Germline trimming cut 5 bases from V and 1 base from J; bases unmatched to any gene: 5. CDR3 length: 14 residues. CDR1 DFQATT and CDR2 SNEGSKA come from the germline V gene (reference sequence). The CDR3 DNA sequence: TGCAGTGCTTTAAAGGGGGCAAGCAATCAGCCCCAGCATTTT. It is translated as CSALKGASNQPQHF.